The clone carrying this T cell receptor beta chain was seen a few times. Its specificity is not known. CDR1 and CDR2 (germline): SGHVS, FQNEAQ. Trimming removed 2 bases at V and 4 bases at J, with 6 bases between. This CDR3 has 13 residues. The entry originates in a study of early T cells in non-severe SARS-CoV-2 infection. Overall study: Sequencing input comprised bulk RNA from unsorted whole blood; chain pairing was not available. Study findings and constraints: The matching step, a VDJdb search, favored anti-spike CD8 responses and missed private and CD4 specificities.

TCRdb fed the 5' RACE reads into MiXCR, producing one record per CDR3 protein. The data contain tens of thousands of distinct CDR3 sequences, around 13% of them singletons. The chain carries TRBV7-8 and TRBJ1-5; no clear D. Sequenced sample: whole blood. The source of this sequence is an adult who was a healthcare worker with PCR-confirmed SARS-CoV-2 infection or an uninfected control (not recorded which). Here the CDR3 reads CASSLRENQPQHF. Written as DNA, the CDR3 is TGTGCCAGCAGCTTACGGGAGAATCAGCCCCAGCATTTT.